The 25 T cell receptor beta chains below come from one sample, sequenced in a study of Graves' ophthalmopathy and Graves' hyperthyroidism. As the template, RNA transcripts were used to amplify TCR beta CDR3 regions. The workflow started with a first-round RT-PCR run with HTBI primers and then moved on to a second-round multiplex PCR. TCRdb ran MiXCR on the multiplex PCR reads and lists one entry per CDR3 protein. The sample includes around 1,000,000 distinct CDR3 sequences, 35% to 40% of them seen just once. Sample: peripheral blood or thyroid tissue (not recorded which). Source of these receptors: an adult man with Graves' hyperthyroidism.

This clonotype was detected many times. V gene TRBV15 combines with J gene TRBJ1-1; D perhaps matches TRBD1 (6 bases). V was pared by 7 bases and J by 5 bases, with 20 bases between. The CDR3 covers 15 residues. The germline gives CDR1 LNHNV, CDR2 YYDKDF (reference sequence). The CDR3 region has the DNA TGTGCCACCAACACCGGCAGGGGTTTGAGGACTGAAGCTTTCTTT. This encodes CATNTGRGLRTEAFF.

The gene calls are TRBV5-1 and TRBJ1-4; TRBD1 agrees at 7 bases. The length of the CDR3 is 15 residues. Looked up from germline, CDR1 is SGHRS and CDR2 is YFSETQ. V trimming: 3 bases; J trimming: 6 bases; junction bases outside the gene matches: 8. CDR3 in DNA: TGCGCCAGCAGCTATCACGACAGGGAGGATGAAAAACTGTTTTTT. This translates into CASSYHDREDEKLFF. Full variable domain (rest looked up from reference TRBV5-1 and TRBJ1-4): KAGVTQTPRYLIKTRGQQVTLSCSPISGHRSVSWYQQTPGQGLQFLFEYFSETQRNKGNFPGRFSGRQFSNSRSEMNVSTLELGDSALYLCASSYHDREDEKLFFGSGTQLSVL.

V usage is TRBV19 and J usage is TRBJ1-1; no clear D gene. CDR1 is LNHDA and CDR2 is SQIVND in the germline V gene (reference sequence). The CDR3 length is 18 residues. With 9 bases removed from V and 0 bases from J, the gap between germline ends came to 26 bases. CDR3 bases: TGTGCCAGCAGCTTAGGCGCAGAACAGACCAACATGAACACTGAAGCTTTCTTT. As protein: CASSLGAEQTNMNTEAFF.

The chain is built from TRBV30 and TRBJ2-5; the D is unclear. Trimming stripped 3 bases from V and 5 bases from J, with 22 bases between. The CDR3 is made up of 16 amino acids. The germline V gene encodes CDR1 GTSNPN and CDR2 SVGIG (reference sequence). CDR3 amino acids: CAWSPGPSGFAETQYF. The CDR3 DNA reads TGTGCCTGGAGCCCTGGGCCTTCTGGGTTTGCGGAGACCCAGTACTTC. The full variable domain, completed using reference TRBV30 and TRBJ2-5, is SQTIHQWPATLVQPVGSPLSLECTVEGTSNPNLYWYRQAAGRGLQLLFYSVGIGQISSEVPQNLSASRPQDRQFILSSKKLLLSDSGFYLCAWSPGPSGFAETQYFGPGTRLLVL.

This clonotype was found many times. The rearrangement joins TRBV27 to TRBJ1-2; TRBD1 agrees at 9 bases. Germline-derived CDR1 and CDR2 are MNHEY and SMNVEV (reference sequence). The CDR3 is made up of 12 amino acids. Unmatched junction bases numbered 0, after V lost 6 bases and J lost 4 bases. As DNA, the CDR3 is TGTGCCAGCAGGACAGGGGGCTATGGCTACACCTTC. Translated, it gives CASRTGGYGYTF.

This clonotype came up a few times. One end of the junction is discordant with germline, which a read error may explain. V and J are TRBV10-3 and TRBJ1-5, with D hard to call. Germline values: CDR1 ENHRY, CDR2 SYGVKD. The CDR3 runs to 12 residues. CDR3 region: CASSQTRQPQHF. DNA for the CDR3: TGTGCCAGCAGTCAGACTCGCCAGCCCCAGCATTTT.

This clonotype came up many times. This chain connects TRBV12-3 or TRBV12-4 to TRBJ1-4; D ambiguous. V lost 8 bases to trimming and J lost 8 bases, with 12 bases between them. The CDR3 has 12 residues. The CDR3 region is CASGAGSEKLFF. The CDR3 DNA sequence: TGTGCCAGCGGAGCGGGCAGCGAAAAACTGTTTTTT.

J is TRBJ2-7 and V is TRBV20-1; D might be TRBD1 or TRBD2, each matching 6 bases. Germline V gene sequence: CDR1 DFQATT, CDR2 SNEGSKA (reference sequence). This CDR3 region has 15 residues. V lost 6 bases to trimming and J lost 3 bases, with 21 bases between them. The DNA for the CDR3 is TGCAGTGCGGTCCCCCTCCGGGGGCGGGGCTACGAGCAGTACTTC. Encoded protein: CSAVPLRGRGYEQYF.

This clonotype was detected many times. The V call is TRBV5-1, the J call TRBJ1-1, with TRBD1 matching 11 bases. CDR1 and CDR2 (germline): SGHRS, YFSETQ. This CDR3 contains 14 residues. The J segment lost 6 bases and the V segment lost 4 bases, leaving 5 bases of the junction unmatched. CDR3 sequence: CASSHGQGAAEAFF. For the CDR3, the DNA is TGCGCCAGCAGCCACGGACAGGGGGCTGCTGAAGCTTTCTTT.

This chain joins TRBV10-2 and TRBJ1-1; D gene uncertain. Per germline, CDR1 WSHSY and CDR2 SAAADI. This CDR3 is built from 14 residues. Trimming shortened V by 3 bases and J by 3 bases, and 11 bases separated the two germline ends. CDR3 residues: CASSDGPGYTEAFF. CDR3 nucleotides: TGCGCCAGCAGTGACGGTCCAGGTTACACTGAAGCTTTCTTT.

This clonotype was observed a few times. The gene calls are TRBV6-1 and TRBJ1-1, with D perhaps TRBD1 (5 bases). CDR1 MNHNS and CDR2 SASEGT come from the germline V gene. V lost 6 bases and J 11 bases, leaving 16 bases between the germline ends. The CDR3 contains 12 residues. The CDR3 here is CASRIRGTGAFF. CDR3 bases: TGTGCCAGCAGAATTCGAGGGACCGGGGCTTTCTTT.

The CDR3 DNA reads TGTGCCATCAGTGAATCAGTAGATCAGCCCCAGCATTTT. This encodes CAISESVDQPQHF. The chain couples TRBV10-3 to TRBJ1-5, with no clear D. Germline values: CDR1 ENHRY, CDR2 SYGVKD. Deletions cut 3 bases from V and 5 bases from J, with 8 bases between. This CDR3 spans 13 amino acids.

Notes on this clonotype: The CDR3 carries no conserved terminal phenylalanine or tryptophan, so it likely arises from a read error. The gene calls are TRBV11-2 and TRBJ1-1, with 8 bases fitting TRBD1. The V gene's germline CDR1 is SGHAT and CDR2 FQNNGV. Losses at the gene ends were 5 bases for V and 0 bases for J; bases not matched to a gene: 5. CDR3 length: 15 amino acids. CDR3 nucleotides: TGTGCCAGCAGCCGTCGGACAGGGATGAACACTGAAGCTTTCTCT. Protein sequence: CASSRRTGMNTEAFS.

J is TRBJ1-2 and V is TRBV24-1; D call uncertain. This CDR3 contains 11 residues. V was cut by 4 bases and J by 8 bases, with 7 bases left in between. CDR1 is KGHDR and CDR2 is SFDVKD in the germline V gene. In DNA form, the CDR3 reads TGTGCCACCAGTGACCAGGCAGGCTACACCTTC. Protein product: CATSDQAGYTF.

Points on this clonotype: This clone may be a read error of a much larger clone one base away. The genes are TRBV7-2 and TRBJ1-4, with 8 bases lining up with TRBD1. Germline V gene lookup returns CDR1 SGHTA and CDR2 FQGNSA. The junction had 8 bases not matched to a gene; V was cut back by 3 bases and J by 8 bases. This CDR3 has 15 residues. In DNA, the CDR3 is TGTGCCAGCAGCTTCCCTCAGGGGGCTGGAGAAAAACTGTTTTTT. Translating it yields CASSFPQGAGEKLFF.

The gene calls are TRBV15 and TRBJ1-2; D perhaps matches TRBD1 (5 bases). The CDR3 is 16 amino acids. Germline V gene data show CDR1 as LNHNV and CDR2 as YYDKDF (reference sequence). V lost 3 bases and J 7 bases, leaving 21 bases between the germline ends. Here the CDR3 reads CATSSPSPQGTCGYTF. The CDR3 bases are TGTGCCACCAGCAGTCCTAGTCCTCAGGGTACCTGTGGCTACACCTTC.

The chain carries TRBV11-2 and TRBJ1-5; D gene ambiguous. Trimming removed 5 bases from V and 3 bases from J, with 11 bases in between. The CDR3 covers 14 residues. The germline V gene has CDR1 SGHAT and CDR2 FQNNGV. The CDR3 region is CASSLPGFNQPQHF. For the CDR3, the DNA is TGTGCCAGCAGCCTCCCAGGCTTCAATCAGCCCCAGCATTTT.

The gene calls are TRBV7-9 and TRBJ2-5; TRBD1 matches 9 bases. Unmatched junction bases numbered 10, after V lost 5 bases and J lost 0 bases. Germline loops: CDR1 SEHNR, CDR2 FQNEAQ (reference sequence). The CDR3 spans 17 residues. Here the CDR3 reads CASSTLRTGANQETQYF. The CDR3 DNA reads TGTGCCAGCAGCACGCTAAGGACAGGGGCGAACCAAGAGACCCAGTACTTC.

This clonotype was seen many times. V is TRBV7-8 and J is TRBJ1-5; D is perhaps TRBD1 (5 bases). CDR1 and CDR2 from the germline V gene are SGHVS and FQNEAQ. The CDR3 sequence is 15 residues long. Trimming removed 5 bases from V and 4 bases from J, with 15 bases in between. The chain's CDR3 is CASSPAGGENQPQHF. DNA for the CDR3: TGTGCCAGCAGCCCAGCGGGAGGGGAGAATCAGCCCCAGCATTTT.

The chain links TRBV29-1 to TRBJ1-1; 7 nucleotides agree with TRBD1. V was clipped by 3 bases and J by 7 bases; unmatched bases: 8. Germline assignment: CDR1 SQVTM and CDR2 ANQGSEA. CDR3 length equals 13 residues. CDR3: CSVDRGQPNEAFF. The DNA of the CDR3 is TGCAGCGTTGATAGGGGACAGCCGAATGAAGCTTTCTTT.

Concerning this clonotype itself: A much larger clone differs from this one at a single base, so this may be a read error. This chain uses TRBV12-3 or TRBV12-4 with TRBJ2-2; TRBD2 is a possible D gene (5 bases). The CDR3 runs 13 residues. CDR3 residues: CASSPIYTGELYF. The DNA of the CDR3 is TGTGCCAGCAGTCCGATCTACACCGGGGAGCTGTATTTT.

There are many counts of this clonotype. The CDR3: CAISDPGFYGYTF. In DNA, the CDR3 is TGTGCCATCAGTGACCCAGGCTTCTATGGCTACACCTTC. The chain employs TRBV10-3 and TRBJ1-2; D gene ambiguous. V lost 3 bases and J 4 bases, leaving 9 bases between the germline ends. The CDR3 sequence is 13 residues long. CDR1 ENHRY and CDR2 SYGVKD come from the germline V gene.

This rearrangement joins TRBV11-2 to TRBJ2-5, with no clear D. Trimming took off 5 bases at V and 9 bases at J, with 4 bases between the two ends. The CDR3 has 9 residues. Germline CDR1 reads SGHAT; CDR2 reads FQNNGV. The DNA for the CDR3 is TGTGCCAGCAGCCGGGCCCAGTACTTC. Residues: CASSRAQYF.

This clonotype was detected once. The chain joins TRBV9 to TRBJ1-6; D ambiguous. CDR3 length: 14 amino acids. V was shortened by 3 bases and J by 2 bases, with 6 bases between the two germline ends. The germline V gene has CDR1 SGDLS and CDR2 YYNGEE. For the CDR3, the DNA is TGTGCCAGCAGCGACCCGACCTATAATTCACCCCTCCACTTT. It specifies CASSDPTYNSPLHF.

This clonotype was picked up a small number of times. Here the CDR3 omits its conserved ending phenylalanine or tryptophan, so a read error is the likely source. The V call is TRBV9, the J call TRBJ2-6, with 7 bases lining up with TRBD1. Trimming at V came to 0 bases and at J to 4 bases, leaving 10 bases not matched to a gene. This CDR3 has 18 amino acids. Germline lookup yields CDR1 SGDLS and CDR2 YYNGEE. CDR3 in DNA: TGTGCCAGCAGCGTAGGGGGGACAGTCCAATACGGGGCCAACGTCCTGACTTCC. This gives the protein CASSVGGTVQYGANVLTS.